The text below deals with one T cell receptor (beta chain). Under the authors' procedure: Researchers report that nucleated cell counts were estimated from reference gene primer amplification. TCRdb's copy holds only in-frame clones and misses some; the assay was immunoSEQ multiplex PCR. From that table come the V and J calls and clone size; the DNA was used to work out D and trimming. This table holds about 180,000 clones, approximately 80% found once. This record comes from a study of blood T cell repertoires in COVID-19. The wider study: Some COVID-19 samples were acute and others convalescent; all came from the United States, Italy and Spain. In each case, the material was cDNA or gDNA derived from T cells, B-cell-depleted T cells, or PBMCs.

One Seattle source followed patients from active infection through their disease course. Per germline, CDR1 SGHRS and CDR2 YFSETQ. V was pared by 1 base and J by 2 bases, with 6 bases between. This CDR3 is 13 amino acids long. This receptor was obtained from a woman aged 35 to 49 with COVID-19, enrolled during active disease. Specimen: peripheral blood. The chain is built from TRBV5-1 and TRBJ1-2; unclear D gene. CDR3 residues: CASSLSINYGYTF. CDR3 sequence (DNA): TGCGCCAGCAGCTTGTCTATAAACTATGGCTACACCTTC.